This entry is about one T cell receptor (beta chain). The data were taken from a study of cytomegalovirus exposure and HLA in healthy donors. Looking at the study overall: One earlier analysis, a look at about 179 million T cells, found some 120 million unique TCR beta sequences.

This PCR relied on a set of 60 Vbeta primers and 13 Jbeta primers. Assay used: immunoSEQ multiplex PCR; TCRdb lists only in-frame clones, some missing. The repertoire holds more than 140,000 clones, with approximately 80% as singletons. Sequences were obtained from PBMCs. This TCR was sampled from a man aged 30-40 years in good health and CMV-seropositive.

The CDR3: CASSITGGGIYEQYF. CDR3 in DNA: TGTGCCAGTAGTATAACCGGGGGAGGGATCTACGAGCAGTACTTC. The V gene is TRBV19, the J gene TRBJ2-7, with 7 bases fitting TRBD2. CDR1 is LNHDA and CDR2 is SQIVND in the germline V gene (reference sequence). V dropped 2 bases and J dropped 3; count of bases not matched to a gene: 7. This CDR3 comprises 15 residues.